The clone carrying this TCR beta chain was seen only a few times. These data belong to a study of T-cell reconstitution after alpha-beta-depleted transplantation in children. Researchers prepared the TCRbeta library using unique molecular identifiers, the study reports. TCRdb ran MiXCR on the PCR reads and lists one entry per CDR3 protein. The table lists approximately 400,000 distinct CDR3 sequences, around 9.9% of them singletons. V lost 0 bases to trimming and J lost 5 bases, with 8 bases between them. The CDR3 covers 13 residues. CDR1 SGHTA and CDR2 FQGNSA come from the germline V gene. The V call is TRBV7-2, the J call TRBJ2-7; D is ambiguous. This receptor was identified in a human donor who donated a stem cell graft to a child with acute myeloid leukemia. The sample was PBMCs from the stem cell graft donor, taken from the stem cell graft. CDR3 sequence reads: CASSLAYGNEQYF. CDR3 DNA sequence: TGTGCCAGCAGCTTAGCGTATGGGAACGAGCAGTACTTC.